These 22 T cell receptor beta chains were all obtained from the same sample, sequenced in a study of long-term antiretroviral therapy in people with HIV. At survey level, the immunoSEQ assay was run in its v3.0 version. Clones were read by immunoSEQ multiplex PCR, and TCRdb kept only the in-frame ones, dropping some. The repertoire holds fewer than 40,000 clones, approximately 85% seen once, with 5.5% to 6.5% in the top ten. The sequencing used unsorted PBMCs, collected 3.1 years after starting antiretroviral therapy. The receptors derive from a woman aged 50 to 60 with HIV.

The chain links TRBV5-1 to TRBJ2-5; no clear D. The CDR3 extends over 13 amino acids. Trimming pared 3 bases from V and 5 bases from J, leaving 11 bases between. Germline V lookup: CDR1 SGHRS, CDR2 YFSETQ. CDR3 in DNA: TGCGCCAGCAGCTCGCGGATAGGGGAGACCCAGTACTTC. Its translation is CASSSRIGETQYF.

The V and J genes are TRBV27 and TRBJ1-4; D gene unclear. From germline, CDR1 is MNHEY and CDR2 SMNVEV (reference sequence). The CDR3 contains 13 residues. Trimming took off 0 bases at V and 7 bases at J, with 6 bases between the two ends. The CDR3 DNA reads TGTGCCAGCAGTTTATCATATCGTGAAAAACTGTTTTTT. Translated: CASSLSYREKLFF.

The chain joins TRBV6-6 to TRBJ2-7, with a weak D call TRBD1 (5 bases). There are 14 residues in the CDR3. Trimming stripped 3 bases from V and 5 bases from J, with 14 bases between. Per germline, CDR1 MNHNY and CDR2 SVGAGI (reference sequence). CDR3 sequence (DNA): TGTGCCAGCAGTTATCGTACAGGTTTAGACGAGCAGTACTTC. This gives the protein CASSYRTGLDEQYF.

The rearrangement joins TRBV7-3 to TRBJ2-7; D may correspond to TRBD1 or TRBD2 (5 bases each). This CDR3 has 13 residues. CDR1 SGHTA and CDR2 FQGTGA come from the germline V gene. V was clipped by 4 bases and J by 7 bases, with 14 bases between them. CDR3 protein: CASSSTGLGEQYF. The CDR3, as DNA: TGTGCCAGCAGCTCGACGGGGCTGGGAGAGCAGTACTTC.

CDR3 DNA: TGTGCCAGCAGTTTCCGGGGACACTCGAGCAATCAGCCCCAGCATTTT. Translation gives CASSFRGHSSNQPQHF. V is TRBV27 and J is TRBJ1-5, with D maybe TRBD1 (6 bases). Trimming removed 3 bases at V and 1 base at J, with 13 bases between. The V gene's germline CDR1 is MNHEY and CDR2 SMNVEV (reference sequence). The CDR3 is 16 residues long.

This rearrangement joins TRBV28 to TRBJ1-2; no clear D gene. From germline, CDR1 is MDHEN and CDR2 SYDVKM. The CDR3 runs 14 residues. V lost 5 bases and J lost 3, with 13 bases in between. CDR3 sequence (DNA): TGTGCCAGCAGTCGCGCCGGGCGATACTATGGCTACACCTTC. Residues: CASSRAGRYYGYTF.

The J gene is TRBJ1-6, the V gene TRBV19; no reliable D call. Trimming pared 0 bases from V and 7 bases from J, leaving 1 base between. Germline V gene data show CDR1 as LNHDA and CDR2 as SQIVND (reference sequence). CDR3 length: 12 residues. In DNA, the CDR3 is TGTGCCAGTAGTATAGACAATTCACCCCTCCACTTT. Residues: CASSIDNSPLHF.

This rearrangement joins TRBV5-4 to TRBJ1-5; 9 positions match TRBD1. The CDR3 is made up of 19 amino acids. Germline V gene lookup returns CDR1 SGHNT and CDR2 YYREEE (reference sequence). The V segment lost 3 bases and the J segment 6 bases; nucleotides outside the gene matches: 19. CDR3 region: CASSSVYRGPSCVLQPQHF. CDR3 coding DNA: TGTGCCAGCAGCTCAGTCTACAGGGGGCCATCGTGCGTTCTTCAGCCCCAGCATTTT.

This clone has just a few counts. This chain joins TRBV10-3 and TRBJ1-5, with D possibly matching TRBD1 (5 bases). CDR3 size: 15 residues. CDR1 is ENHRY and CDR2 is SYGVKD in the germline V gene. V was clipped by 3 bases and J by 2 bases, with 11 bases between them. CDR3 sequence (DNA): TGTGCCATCAGTGAAGGAGGGGTCGGCAATCAGCCCCAGCATTTT. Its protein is CAISEGGVGNQPQHF.

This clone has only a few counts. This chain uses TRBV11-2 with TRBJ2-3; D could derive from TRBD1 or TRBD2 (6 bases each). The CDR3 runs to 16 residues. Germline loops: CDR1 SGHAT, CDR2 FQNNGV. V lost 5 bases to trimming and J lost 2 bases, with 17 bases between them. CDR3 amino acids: CASSHGGGQNTDTQYF. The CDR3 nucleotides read TGTGCCAGCAGCCACGGAGGGGGACAAAACACAGATACGCAGTATTTT.

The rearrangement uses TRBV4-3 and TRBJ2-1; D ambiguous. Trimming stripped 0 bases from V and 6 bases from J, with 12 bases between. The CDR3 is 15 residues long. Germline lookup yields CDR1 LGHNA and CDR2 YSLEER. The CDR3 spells CASSQDLSFTNEQFF. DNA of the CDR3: TGCGCCAGCAGCCAAGATCTATCTTTTACCAATGAGCAGTTCTTC.

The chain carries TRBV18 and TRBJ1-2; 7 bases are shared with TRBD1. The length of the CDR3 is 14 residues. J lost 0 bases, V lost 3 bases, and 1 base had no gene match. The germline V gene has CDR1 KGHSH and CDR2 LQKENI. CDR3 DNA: TGTGCCAGCTCACCGGGACAGACTAACTATGGCTACACCTTC. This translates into CASSPGQTNYGYTF.

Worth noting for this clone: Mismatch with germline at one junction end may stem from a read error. The CDR3 nucleotides read TGTGCTAGCAGCTTAGGGACAGGGGGCGTAGATACGCAGTATTTT. It yields the protein CASSLGTGGVDTQYF. The V and J genes are TRBV7-7 and TRBJ2-3, with 12 bases aligning to TRBD1. This CDR3 spans 15 amino acids. Per the germline V gene, CDR1 is SSHAT and CDR2 is FNYEAQ (reference sequence).

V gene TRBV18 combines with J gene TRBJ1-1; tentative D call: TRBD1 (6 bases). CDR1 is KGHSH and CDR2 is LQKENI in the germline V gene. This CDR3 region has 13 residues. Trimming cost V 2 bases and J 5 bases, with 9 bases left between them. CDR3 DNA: TGTGCCAGCTCACCAGAAAGGGGGACTGAAGCTTTCTTT. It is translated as CASSPERGTEAFF.

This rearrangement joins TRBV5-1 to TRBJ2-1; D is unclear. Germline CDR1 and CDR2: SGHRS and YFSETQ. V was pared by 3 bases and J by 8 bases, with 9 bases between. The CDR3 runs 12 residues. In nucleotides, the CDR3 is TGCGCCAGCAGCTACCCTCCGGATGAGCAGTTCTTC. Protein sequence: CASSYPPDEQFF.

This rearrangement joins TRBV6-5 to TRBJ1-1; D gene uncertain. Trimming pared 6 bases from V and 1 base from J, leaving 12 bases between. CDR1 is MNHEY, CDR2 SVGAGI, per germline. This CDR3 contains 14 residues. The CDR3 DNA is TGTGCCAGCAGCAGAAAACTGGGGAACACTGAAGCTTTCTTT. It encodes CASSRKLGNTEAFF.

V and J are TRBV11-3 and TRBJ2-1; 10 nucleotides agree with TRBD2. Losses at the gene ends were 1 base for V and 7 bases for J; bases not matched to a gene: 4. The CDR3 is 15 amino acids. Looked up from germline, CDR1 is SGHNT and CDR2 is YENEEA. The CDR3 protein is CASSLGSGGLNEQFF. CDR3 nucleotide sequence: TGTGCCAGCAGCTTAGGTAGCGGGGGGTTGAATGAGCAGTTCTTC.

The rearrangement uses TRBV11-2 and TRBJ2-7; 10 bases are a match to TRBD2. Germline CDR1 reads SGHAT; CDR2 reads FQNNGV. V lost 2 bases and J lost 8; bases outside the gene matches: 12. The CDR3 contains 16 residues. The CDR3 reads CASSLRGGLAGEKQYF. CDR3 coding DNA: TGTGCCAGCAGCTTAAGGGGAGGGCTAGCGGGAGAAAAGCAGTACTTC.

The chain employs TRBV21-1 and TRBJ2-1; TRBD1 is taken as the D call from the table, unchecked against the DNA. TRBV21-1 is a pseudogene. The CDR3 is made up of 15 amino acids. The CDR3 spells CASPKGGQVCNEQFF. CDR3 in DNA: TGTGCCAGCCCGAAAGGGGGACAGGTATGCAATGAGCAGTTCTTC.

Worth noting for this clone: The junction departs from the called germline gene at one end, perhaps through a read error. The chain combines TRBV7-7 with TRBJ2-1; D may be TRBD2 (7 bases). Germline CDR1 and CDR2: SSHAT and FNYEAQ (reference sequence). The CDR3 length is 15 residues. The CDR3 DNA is TGTGCTAGCAGCCGTGAGGGGGGGGCCTACAATGAGCAGTTCTTC. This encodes CASSREGGAYNEQFF. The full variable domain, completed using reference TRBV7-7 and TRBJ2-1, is GAGVSQSPRYKVTKRGQDVTLRCDPISSHATLYWYQQALGQGPEFLTYFNYEAQPDKSGLPSDRFSAERPEGSISTLTIQRTEQRDSAMYRCASSREGGAYNEQFFGPGTRLTVL.

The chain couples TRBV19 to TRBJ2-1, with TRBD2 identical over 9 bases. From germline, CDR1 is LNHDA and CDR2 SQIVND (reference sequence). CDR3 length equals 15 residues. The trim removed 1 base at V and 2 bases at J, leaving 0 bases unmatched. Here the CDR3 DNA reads TGTGCCAGTAGTATAGGGACTAGCGCCTACAATGAGCAGTTCTTC. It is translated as CASSIGTSAYNEQFF.

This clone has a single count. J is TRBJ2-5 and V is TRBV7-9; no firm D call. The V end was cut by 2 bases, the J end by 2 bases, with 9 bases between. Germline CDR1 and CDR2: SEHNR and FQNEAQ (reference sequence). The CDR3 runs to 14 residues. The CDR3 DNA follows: TGTGCCAGCAGCTTAATGACTGATCAAGAGACCCAGTACTTC. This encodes CASSLMTDQETQYF.